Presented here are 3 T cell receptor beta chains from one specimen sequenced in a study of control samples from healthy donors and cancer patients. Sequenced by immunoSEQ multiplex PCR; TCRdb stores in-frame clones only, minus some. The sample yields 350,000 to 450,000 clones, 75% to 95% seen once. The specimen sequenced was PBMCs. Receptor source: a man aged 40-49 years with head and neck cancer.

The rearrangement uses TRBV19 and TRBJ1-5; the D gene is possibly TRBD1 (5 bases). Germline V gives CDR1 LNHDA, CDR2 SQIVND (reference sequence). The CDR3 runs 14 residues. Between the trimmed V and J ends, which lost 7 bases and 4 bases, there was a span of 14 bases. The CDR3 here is CASIPPGGNQPQHF. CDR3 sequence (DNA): TGTGCCAGTATCCCCCCCGGGGGAAATCAGCCCCAGCATTTT.

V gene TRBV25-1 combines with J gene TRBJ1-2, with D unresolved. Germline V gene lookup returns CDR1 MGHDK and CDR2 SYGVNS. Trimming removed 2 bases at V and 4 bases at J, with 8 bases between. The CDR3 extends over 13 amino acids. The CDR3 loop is CASSEMGAYGYTF. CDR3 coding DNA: TGTGCCAGCAGTGAAATGGGAGCCTATGGCTACACCTTC.

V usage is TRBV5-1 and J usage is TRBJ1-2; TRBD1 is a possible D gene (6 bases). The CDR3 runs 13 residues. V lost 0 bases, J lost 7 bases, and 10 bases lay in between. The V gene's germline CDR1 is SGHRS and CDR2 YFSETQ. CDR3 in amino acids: CASSLGTEAGYTF. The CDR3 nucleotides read TGCGCCAGCAGCTTGGGGACAGAGGCTGGCTACACCTTC.